This T cell receptor (beta chain) was observed in a study of blood T cell repertoires in COVID-19. The overall study: Acute-phase and convalescent COVID-19 samples originated in the United States, Italy and Spain. The cDNA or gDNA used as material had been derived from T cells, B-cell-depleted T cells, or PBMCs.

Per the authors' pipeline: Amplified reference gene primers provided the basis for estimating nucleated cell counts. The data were produced by immunoSEQ multiplex PCR, yet TCRdb's version contains in-frame clones alone and is incomplete. V and J calls and clone size are as listed in that table; D and trimming were resolved from the DNA. In the table there are roughly 70,000 clones, around 74% of which are singletons. The source is an older man with acute or convalescent COVID-19. Sample: peripheral blood.

CDR3 sequence reads: CASSFTGGYSYEQYF. In DNA form, the CDR3 reads TGTGCCAGCAGCTTCACTGGCGGGTACTCCTACGAGCAGTACTTC. V is TRBV7-2 and J is TRBJ2-7, with D tentatively TRBD2 (5 bases). The V end lost 3 bases, the J end lost 0 bases, and 12 bases lay between the germline ends. Germline V CDR1 and CDR2: SGHTA, FQGNSA. There are 15 residues in the CDR3.